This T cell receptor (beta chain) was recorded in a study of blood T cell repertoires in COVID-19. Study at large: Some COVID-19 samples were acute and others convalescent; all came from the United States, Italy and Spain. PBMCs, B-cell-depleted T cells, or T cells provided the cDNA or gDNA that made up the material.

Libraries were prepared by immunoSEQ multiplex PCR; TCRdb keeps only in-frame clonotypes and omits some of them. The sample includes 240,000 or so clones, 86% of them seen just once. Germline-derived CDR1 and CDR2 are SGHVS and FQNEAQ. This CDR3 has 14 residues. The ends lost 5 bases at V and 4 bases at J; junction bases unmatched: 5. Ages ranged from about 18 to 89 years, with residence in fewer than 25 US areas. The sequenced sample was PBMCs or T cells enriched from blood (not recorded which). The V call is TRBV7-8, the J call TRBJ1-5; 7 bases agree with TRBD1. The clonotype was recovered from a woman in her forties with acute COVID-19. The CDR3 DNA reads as TGTGCCAGCAGCGACAGGGTACGTAATCAGCCCCAGCATTTT. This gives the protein CASSDRVRNQPQHF.